A single sample gave rise to the 22 T cell receptor beta chains below, sequenced in a study of T-cell memory formation after mild COVID-19 (dated by TCRdb to the early 2020s). Receptor amplification or capture employed 5' RACE. TCRdb names Illumina NovaSeq 6000 as the instrument used. TCRdb reworked the public reads: Q25 trimming with fastp, MiXCR clone assembly, productive beta chains retained. All rows with the same CDR3 protein become a single entry with the most common DNA and genes. This sample lists 150,000 to 200,000 distinct CDR3 sequences; roughly 11% were detected once. The ten largest clones add up to about 3.5% of the sample. Sequences were obtained from PBMCs or a T cell subset sorted from them (not recorded which). The origin of the receptors is a man between 18 and 29 years old who had mild COVID-19 (a few samples of this study predate the infection). The sample titles of this study are shuffled in the database, so cell type and time point are left out; the donor was told from shared clones.

The chain carries TRBV5-1 and TRBJ2-3; D possibly corresponds to TRBD2 (5 bases). This CDR3 spans 14 amino acids. Per the germline V gene, CDR1 is SGHRS and CDR2 is YFSETQ. The germline V and J ends were trimmed by 4 bases and 4 bases, with 13 bases remaining between them. CDR3 in amino acids: CASSQLWTADTQYF. The CDR3 nucleotides are TGCGCCAGCAGCCAATTATGGACTGCAGATACGCAGTATTTT.

There are a few counts of this clonotype. The chain couples TRBV20-1 to TRBJ2-7, with a tentative D call TRBD1 (8 bases). This CDR3 comprises 12 residues. The V end was cut by 6 bases, the J end by 2 bases, with 11 bases between. Germline values: CDR1 DFQATT, CDR2 SNEGSKA (reference sequence). The CDR3, as DNA: TGCAGTGCCACAGGGGGGGCCTACGAGCAGTACTTC. Amino acid sequence: CSATGGAYEQYF.

The V call is TRBV6-2 or TRBV6-3, the J call TRBJ2-2; D gene unclear. The CDR3 has 13 residues. The germline V and J ends were trimmed by 7 bases and 6 bases, with 12 bases remaining between them. Per the germline V gene, CDR1 is MNHEY and CDR2 is SVGEGT. CDR3 residues: CASIVSSAGELFF. In DNA form, the CDR3 reads TGTGCCAGCATAGTTAGCTCGGCCGGGGAGCTGTTTTTT.

This clonotype was found a few times. The gene calls are TRBV11-2 and TRBJ1-1; D remains unclear. Germline V lookup: CDR1 SGHAT, CDR2 FQNNGV. This CDR3 contains 15 residues. V lost 1 base, J lost 4 bases, and 13 bases lay in between. CDR3 sequence (DNA): TGTGCCAGCAGCTTAGGTGGCTCGTTACGCACTGAAGCTTTCTTT. It codes for CASSLGGSLRTEAFF.

This clonotype has only a few counts. This chain uses TRBV6-5 with TRBJ1-2; 8 nucleotides line up with TRBD1. The CDR3 is 15 amino acids. Trimming cost V 3 bases and J 6 bases; bases outside gene matches: 9. Germline loops: CDR1 MNHEY, CDR2 SVGAGI. The DNA of the CDR3 is TGTGCCAGCAGTTATGGGACAGGCCCGTGGGATGGCTACACCTTC. Translation: CASSYGTGPWDGYTF.

The chain recombines TRBV6-5 with TRBJ1-1, with D perhaps TRBD1 (5 bases). This CDR3 is 14 amino acids long. Germline assignment: CDR1 MNHEY and CDR2 SVGAGI. V shed 0 bases and J shed 2 bases, with 7 bases lying between them. CDR3 protein: CASSYSRVNTEAFF. DNA for the CDR3: TGTGCCAGCAGTTACTCCAGGGTTAACACTGAAGCTTTCTTT.

The chain has TRBV10-1 and TRBJ2-3, with a tentative D call TRBD1 (5 bases). From germline, CDR1 is WNHNN and CDR2 SYGVQD (reference sequence). The V gene lost 0 bases and the J gene lost 5 bases, with 24 bases spanning the gap. There are 19 residues in the CDR3. The CDR3 nucleotides read TGCGCCAGCAGTGAGTCACGAAGGCGGCCGGGTGGCCAGGGAGATACGCAGTATTTT. Translating gives CASSESRRRPGGQGDTQYF.

This clonotype was seen only a few times. CDR3 nucleotides: TGTGCCAGCAGCGGGGGGGACTACAATGAGCAGTTCTTC. Translating gives CASSGGDYNEQFF. This sequence joins TRBV2 and TRBJ2-1; TRBD2 matches at 8 bases. Germline V gives CDR1 SNHLY, CDR2 FYNNEI. The length of the CDR3 is 13 residues. V lost 6 bases, J lost 3 bases, and 1 base stayed unmatched.

This clonotype was detected only once. The rearrangement uses TRBV24-1 and TRBJ2-2, with TRBD1 as a possible D gene (5 bases). Trimming left V 4 bases short and J 5 bases short, with 10 bases between. CDR1 KGHDR and CDR2 SFDVKD come from the germline V gene. This CDR3 contains 14 residues. The CDR3 is CATSDHDRTGELFF. CDR3 DNA sequence: TGTGCCACCAGTGACCACGACAGAACCGGGGAGCTGTTTTTT.

The chain is built from TRBV2 and TRBJ1-1, with D hard to call. V was pared by 6 bases and J by 8 bases, with 13 bases between. CDR3 length equals 12 residues. From germline, CDR1 is SNHLY and CDR2 FYNNEI. The CDR3 bases are TGTGCCAGCAGCCGCCCCACTCCCGAAGCTTTCTTT. Encoded protein: CASSRPTPEAFF.

A few counts support this clonotype. This chain uses TRBV5-1 with TRBJ2-5; D ambiguous. CDR3 size: 13 residues. Germline lookup yields CDR1 SGHRS and CDR2 YFSETQ. Trimming pared 0 bases from V and 5 bases from J, leaving 8 bases between. In DNA form, the CDR3 reads TGCGCCAGCAGCTTGGCTTCAAGGGAGACCCAGTACTTC. Protein product: CASSLASRETQYF.

This clonotype has at least ten counts. This sequence joins TRBV20-1 and TRBJ1-1, with D perhaps matching TRBD1 (5 bases). The CDR3 totals 13 residues. V lost 5 bases and J 5 bases, leaving 15 bases between the germline ends. Germline CDR1 and CDR2: DFQATT and SNEGSKA (reference sequence). The CDR3 loop is CSARLGGRTEAFF. Written as DNA, the CDR3 is TGCAGTGCTCGCTTGGGGGGGAGGACTGAAGCTTTCTTT.

This clonotype was seen repeatedly, ten times or more. This chain connects TRBV7-3 to TRBJ2-3, with a tentative D call TRBD1 (5 bases). V lost 2 bases and J 0 bases, leaving 9 bases between the germline ends. The CDR3 consists of 15 residues. Germline V gives CDR1 SGHTA, CDR2 FQGTGA. The CDR3 sequence: CASSLQGSSTDTQYF. In DNA form, the CDR3 reads TGTGCCAGCAGCTTACAGGGATCTAGCACAGATACGCAGTATTTT. Using reference TRBV7-3 and TRBJ2-3 for the parts outside the CDR3, the full variable domain is GAGVSQTPSNKVTEKGKYVELRCDPISGHTALYWYRQSLGQGPEFLIYFQGTGAADDSGLPNDRFFAVRPEGSVSTLKIQRTERGDSAVYLCASSLQGSSTDTQYFGPGTRLTVL.

In its sample, this clonotype was seen once. CDR3 DNA: TGCGCCAGCAGCTTGGGCGATTCGAGGGGCGAGCCCCAGCATTTT. The encoded protein is CASSLGDSRGEPQHF. The J gene is TRBJ1-5, the V gene TRBV5-1, with a weak D call TRBD1 (5 bases). The CDR3 spans 15 residues. The germline V gene encodes CDR1 SGHRS and CDR2 YFSETQ. The V end lost 0 bases, the J end lost 8 bases, and 15 bases lay between the germline ends. Full variable domain (remainder filled in from reference TRBV5-1 and TRBJ1-5): KAGVTQTPRYLIKTRGQQVTLSCSPISGHRSVSWYQQTPGQGLQFLFEYFSETQRNKGNFPGRFSGRQFSNSRSEMNVSTLELGDSALYLCASSLGDSRGEPQHFGDGTRLSIL.

This clonotype was seen many times. The rearrangement joins TRBV21-1 to TRBJ2-7. TRBV21-1 is an annotated pseudogene. The CDR3 consists of 15 residues. The CDR3 spells CASSTSYRSSYEQYV. The CDR3 DNA reads TGTGCCAGCAGCACATCCTACCGGAGCTCCTACGAGCAGTACGTC.

This clonotype has a count of ten or more. This rearrangement joins TRBV9 to TRBJ2-5; 10 bases match TRBD2. The V and J ends lost 2 bases and 0 bases, in that order; junction bases with no gene match: 1. Per the germline V gene, CDR1 is SGDLS and CDR2 is YYNGEE. The CDR3 covers 15 residues. Written as DNA, the CDR3 is TGTGCCAGCAGCGTGGGGACTAGCGACCAAGAGACCCAGTACTTC. It yields the protein CASSVGTSDQETQYF.

This chain uses TRBV11-3 with TRBJ2-5, with TRBD1 matching 7 bases. The trim removed 2 bases at V and 7 bases at J, leaving 7 bases unmatched. CDR3 length: 14 amino acids. Looked up from germline, CDR1 is SGHNT and CDR2 is YENEEA. This chain's CDR3 is CASSLQTGFGTQYF. DNA of the CDR3: TGTGCCAGCAGCTTACAGACAGGGTTCGGGACCCAGTACTTC.

This chain links TRBV6-1 with TRBJ2-5; 7 bases line up with TRBD1. V lost 0 bases, J lost 5 bases, and 15 bases stayed unmatched. This CDR3 contains 18 residues. CDR1 MNHNS and CDR2 SASEGT come from the germline V gene. This CDR3 reads CASSEALVAFSQGETQYF. In DNA, the CDR3 is TGTGCCAGCAGTGAAGCTTTGGTAGCGTTCTCACAGGGGGAGACCCAGTACTTC.

The chain joins TRBV12-3 or TRBV12-4 to TRBJ2-5, with a tentative D call TRBD2 (6 bases). V was pared by 8 bases and J by 2 bases, with 12 bases between. CDR3 length: 13 residues. CDR3 amino acids: CASAGPRQETQYF. In nucleotides, the CDR3 is TGTGCCAGCGCGGGACCGCGACAAGAGACCCAGTACTTC.

In this sample, this clonotype turned up a few times. This chain connects TRBV5-6 to TRBJ1-1; the D is unclear. This CDR3 contains 14 residues. The V gene's germline CDR1 is SGHDT and CDR2 YYEEEE. V lost 0 bases to trimming and J lost 5 bases, with 11 bases between them. CDR3 DNA sequence: TGTGCCAGCAGCTTGGCGTTGTCGGGAACTGAAGCTTTCTTT. Its translation is CASSLALSGTEAFF.

The V and J genes are TRBV9 and TRBJ2-7; TRBD2 might be the D (5 bases). The germline V and J ends were trimmed by 0 bases and 6 bases, with 16 bases remaining between them. The length of the CDR3 is 15 residues. Germline V gives CDR1 SGDLS, CDR2 YYNGEE. CDR3: CASSVAPGIKSEQYF. The CDR3, as DNA: TGTGCCAGCAGCGTAGCACCGGGGATCAAAAGCGAGCAGTACTTC.

This chain joins TRBV20-1 and TRBJ2-3; TRBD1 matches 10 bases. V lost 5 bases to trimming and J lost 6 bases; unmatched junction nucleotides: 8. The germline CDR1 and CDR2 sequences are DFQATT and SNEGSKA (reference sequence). The length of the CDR3 is 14 residues. CDR3 bases: TGCAGTGCTCCCAGGGACAGGGGATGGGATACGCAGTATTTT. Its protein is CSAPRDRGWDTQYF.